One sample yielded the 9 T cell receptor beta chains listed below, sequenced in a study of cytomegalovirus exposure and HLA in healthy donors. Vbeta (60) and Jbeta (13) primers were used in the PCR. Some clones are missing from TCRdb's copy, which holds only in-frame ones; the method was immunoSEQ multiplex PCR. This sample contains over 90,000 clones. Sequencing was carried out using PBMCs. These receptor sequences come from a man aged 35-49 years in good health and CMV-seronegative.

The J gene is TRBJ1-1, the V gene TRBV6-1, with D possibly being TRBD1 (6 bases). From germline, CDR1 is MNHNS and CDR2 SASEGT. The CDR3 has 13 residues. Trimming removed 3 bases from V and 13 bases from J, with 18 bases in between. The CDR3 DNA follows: TGTGCCAGCAGTGAGAACGGGGGGGCGACGGGTTTCTTT. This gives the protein CASSENGGATGFF.

The CDR3 DNA is TGTGCCAGCAGTGGCCCGGGACAGGGTTCCTACAATGAGCAGTTCTTC. It yields the protein CASSGPGQGSYNEQFF. The genes are TRBV2 and TRBJ2-1, with 9 bases fitting TRBD1. This CDR3 has 16 residues. CDR1 and CDR2 from the germline V gene are SNHLY and FYNNEI. Trimming at V came to 4 bases and at J to 1 base, leaving 5 bases not matched to a gene.

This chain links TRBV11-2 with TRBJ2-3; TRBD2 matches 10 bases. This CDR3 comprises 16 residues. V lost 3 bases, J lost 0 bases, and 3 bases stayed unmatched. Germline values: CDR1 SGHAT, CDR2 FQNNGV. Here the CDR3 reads CASSFLAGASTDTQYF. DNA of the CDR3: TGTGCCAGCAGCTTCCTAGCGGGAGCCAGCACAGATACGCAGTATTTT.

The chain's CDR3 is CASSQTGASNQPQHF. In DNA form, the CDR3 reads TGTGCCAGTAGTCAAACAGGGGCTAGCAATCAGCCCCAGCATTTT. The V gene is TRBV19, the J gene TRBJ1-5; the match to TRBD1 covers 7 bases. V dropped 5 bases and J dropped 0; count of bases not matched to a gene: 4. The CDR3 loop spans 15 amino acids. CDR1 is LNHDA and CDR2 is SQIVND in the germline V gene (reference sequence).

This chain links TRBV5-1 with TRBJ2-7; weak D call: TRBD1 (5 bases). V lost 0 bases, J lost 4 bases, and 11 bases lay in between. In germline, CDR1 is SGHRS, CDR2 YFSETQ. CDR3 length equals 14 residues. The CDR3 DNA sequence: TGCGCCAGCAGCTTGGGGGCAGGGCAATACGAGCAGTACTTC. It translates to CASSLGAGQYEQYF.

CDR3: CASSPVEGTEAFF. The CDR3 bases are TGTGCCAGCAGCCCCGTGGAGGGGACTGAAGCTTTCTTT. V gene TRBV7-2 combines with J gene TRBJ1-1, with a possible D match to TRBD1 (5 bases). The CDR3 length is 13 residues. Trimming removed 5 bases at V and 5 bases at J, with 12 bases between. Germline V gene sequence: CDR1 SGHTA, CDR2 FQGNSA.

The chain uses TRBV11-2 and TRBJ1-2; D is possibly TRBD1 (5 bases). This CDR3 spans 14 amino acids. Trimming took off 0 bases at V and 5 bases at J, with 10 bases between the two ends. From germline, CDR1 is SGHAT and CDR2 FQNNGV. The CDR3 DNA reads TGTGCCAGCAGCTTAGATGTAGGGGATTATGGCTACACCTTC. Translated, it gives CASSLDVGDYGYTF.

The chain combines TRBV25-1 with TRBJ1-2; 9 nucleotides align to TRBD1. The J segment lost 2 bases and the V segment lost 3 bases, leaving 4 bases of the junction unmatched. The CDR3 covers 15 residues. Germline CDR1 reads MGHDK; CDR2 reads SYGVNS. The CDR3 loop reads CASSDGTGHNYGYTF. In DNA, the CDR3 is TGTGCCAGCAGTGACGGGACAGGGCACAACTATGGCTACACCTTC.

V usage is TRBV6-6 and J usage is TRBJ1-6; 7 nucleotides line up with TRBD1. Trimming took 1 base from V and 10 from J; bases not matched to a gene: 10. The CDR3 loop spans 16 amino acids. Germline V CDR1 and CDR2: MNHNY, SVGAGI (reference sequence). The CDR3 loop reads CASSYFTGTEGSPLHF. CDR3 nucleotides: TGTGCCAGCAGTTACTTCACCGGGACAGAGGGCTCACCCCTCCACTTT.